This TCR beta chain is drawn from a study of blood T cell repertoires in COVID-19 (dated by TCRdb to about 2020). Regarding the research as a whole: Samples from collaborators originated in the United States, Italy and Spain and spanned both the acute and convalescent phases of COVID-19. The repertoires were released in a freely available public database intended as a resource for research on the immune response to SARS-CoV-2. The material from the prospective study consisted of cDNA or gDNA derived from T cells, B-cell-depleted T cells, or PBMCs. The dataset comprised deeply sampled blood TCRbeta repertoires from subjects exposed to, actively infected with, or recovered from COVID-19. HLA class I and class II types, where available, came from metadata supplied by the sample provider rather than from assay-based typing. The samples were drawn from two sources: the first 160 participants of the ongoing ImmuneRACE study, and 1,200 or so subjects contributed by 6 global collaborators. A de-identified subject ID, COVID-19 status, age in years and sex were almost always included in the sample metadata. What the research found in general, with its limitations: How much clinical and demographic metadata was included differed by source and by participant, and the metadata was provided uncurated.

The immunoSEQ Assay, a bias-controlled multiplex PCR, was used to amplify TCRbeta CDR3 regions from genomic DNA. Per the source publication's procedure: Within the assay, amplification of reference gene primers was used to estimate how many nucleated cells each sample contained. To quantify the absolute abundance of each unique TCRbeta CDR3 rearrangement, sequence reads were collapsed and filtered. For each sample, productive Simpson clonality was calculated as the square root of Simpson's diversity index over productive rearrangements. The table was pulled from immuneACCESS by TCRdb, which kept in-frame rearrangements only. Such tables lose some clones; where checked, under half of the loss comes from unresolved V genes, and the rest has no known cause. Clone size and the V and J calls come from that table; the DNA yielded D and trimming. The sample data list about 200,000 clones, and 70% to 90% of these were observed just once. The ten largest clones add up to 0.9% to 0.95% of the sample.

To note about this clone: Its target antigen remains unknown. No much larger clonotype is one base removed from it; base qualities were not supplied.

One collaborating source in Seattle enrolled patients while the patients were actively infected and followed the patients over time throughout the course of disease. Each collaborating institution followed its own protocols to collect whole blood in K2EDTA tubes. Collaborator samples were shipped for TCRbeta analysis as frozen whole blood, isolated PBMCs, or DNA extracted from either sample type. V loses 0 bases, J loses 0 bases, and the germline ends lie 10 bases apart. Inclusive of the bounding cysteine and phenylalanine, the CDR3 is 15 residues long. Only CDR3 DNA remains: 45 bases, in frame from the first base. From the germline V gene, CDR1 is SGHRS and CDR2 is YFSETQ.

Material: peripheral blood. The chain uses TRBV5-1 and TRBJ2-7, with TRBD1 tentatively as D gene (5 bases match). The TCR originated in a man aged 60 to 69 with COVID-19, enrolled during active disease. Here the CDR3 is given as CASSLGQKNSYEQYF. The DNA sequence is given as TGCGCCAGCAGCTTGGGACAGAAGAACTCCTACGAGCAGTACTTC.